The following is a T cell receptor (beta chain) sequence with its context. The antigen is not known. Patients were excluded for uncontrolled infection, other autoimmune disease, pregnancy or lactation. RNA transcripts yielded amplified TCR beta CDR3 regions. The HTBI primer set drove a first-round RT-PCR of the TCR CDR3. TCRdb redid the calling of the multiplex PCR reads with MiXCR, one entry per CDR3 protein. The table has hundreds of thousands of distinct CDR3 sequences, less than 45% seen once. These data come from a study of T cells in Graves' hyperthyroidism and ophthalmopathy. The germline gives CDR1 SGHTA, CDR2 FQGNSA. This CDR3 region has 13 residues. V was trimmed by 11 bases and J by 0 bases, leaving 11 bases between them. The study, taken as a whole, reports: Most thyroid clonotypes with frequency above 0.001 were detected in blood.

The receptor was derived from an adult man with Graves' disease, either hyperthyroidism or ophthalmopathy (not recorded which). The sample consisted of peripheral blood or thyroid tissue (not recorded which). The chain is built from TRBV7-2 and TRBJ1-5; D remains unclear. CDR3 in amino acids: CACQEDSNQPQHF. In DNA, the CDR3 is TGTGCCTGCCAAGAGGATAGCAATCAGCCCCAGCATTTT.